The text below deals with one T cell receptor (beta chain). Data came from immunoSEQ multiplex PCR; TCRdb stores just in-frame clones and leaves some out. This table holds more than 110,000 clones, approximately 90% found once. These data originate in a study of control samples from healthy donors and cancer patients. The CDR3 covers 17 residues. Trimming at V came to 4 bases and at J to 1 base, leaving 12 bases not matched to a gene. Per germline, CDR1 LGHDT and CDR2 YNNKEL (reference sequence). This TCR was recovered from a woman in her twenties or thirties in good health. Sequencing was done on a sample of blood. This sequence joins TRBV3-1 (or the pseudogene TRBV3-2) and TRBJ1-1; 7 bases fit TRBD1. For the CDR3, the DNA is TGTGCCAGCAGCCCCTCACCGGGAACAGGGGAGAACACTGAAGCTTTCTTT. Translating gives CASSPSPGTGENTEAFF.